The 9 T cell receptor beta chains given below trace back to one sample, sequenced in a study of blood T cell repertoires in COVID-19. Assay used: immunoSEQ multiplex PCR; TCRdb lists only in-frame clones, some missing. This sample yields under 200,000 clones, of which under 90% are seen a single time; about 3.4% belongs to the top ten. The source material was PBMCs or T cells enriched from blood (not recorded which). The receptors come from a woman aged 55-75 years who had recovered from COVID-19.

The chain carries TRBV2 and TRBJ1-1, with TRBD1 matching 9 bases. J lost 1 base, V lost 4 bases, and 10 bases had no gene match. Germline CDR1 is SNHLY and CDR2 is FYNNEI. This CDR3 is built from 17 residues. The CDR3: CASSGGPGQGTNTEAFF. The CDR3 DNA reads as TGTGCCAGCAGTGGTGGGCCGGGACAGGGCACGAACACTGAAGCTTTCTTT.

The rearrangement uses TRBV6-5 and TRBJ2-3, with 8 bases matching TRBD1. V dropped 2 bases and J dropped 0; count of bases not matched to a gene: 1. The CDR3 consists of 15 residues. CDR1 is MNHEY and CDR2 is SVGAGI in the germline V gene. The CDR3 region has the DNA TGTGCCAGCAGTTACGGACAGGGAAGCACAGATACGCAGTATTTT. It specifies CASSYGQGSTDTQYF.

The chain joins TRBV3-1 (or the pseudogene TRBV3-2) to TRBJ2-7, with D perhaps TRBD2 (6 bases). The CDR3 is made up of 14 amino acids. V was shortened by 7 bases and J by 3 bases, with 16 bases between the two germline ends. The germline V gene encodes CDR1 LGHDT and CDR2 YNNKEL (reference sequence). CDR3 in amino acids: CASTLAGFFYEQYF. As DNA, the CDR3 is TGTGCCAGCACCCTCGCGGGGTTCTTCTACGAGCAGTACTTC.

The CDR3 nucleotides are TGTGCCAGCAGCAGAGACATTATGAACACTGAAGCTTTCTTT. Translating it yields CASSRDIMNTEAFF. The chain links TRBV9 to TRBJ1-1; unclear D gene. V was pared by 4 bases and J by 0 bases, with 10 bases between. CDR3 length equals 14 residues. Germline V CDR1 and CDR2: SGDLS, YYNGEE.

The chain employs TRBV7-8 and TRBJ2-5, with 8 nucleotides matching TRBD1. Germline V gives CDR1 SGHVS, CDR2 FQNEAQ. This CDR3 comprises 13 residues. V lost 5 bases and J lost 4; bases outside the gene matches: 3. CDR3 nucleotide sequence: TGTGCCAGCAGCGTGGACAGGGCAGAGACCCAGTACTTC. It encodes CASSVDRAETQYF.

The chain recombines TRBV21-1 with TRBJ2-7; TRBD1 was called by the table and not checked on the DNA. TRBV21-1 is deemed a pseudogene. CDR3 length: 17 residues. The CDR3 here is CASSKASGGQGCHEQYF. In DNA form, the CDR3 reads TGTGCCAGCAGCAAAGCAAGTGGGGGACAGGGATGCCACGAGCAGTACTTC.

This sequence joins TRBV19 and TRBJ1-1, with D perhaps TRBD1 (6 bases). The germline CDR1 and CDR2 sequences are LNHDA and SQIVND (reference sequence). This CDR3 has 13 amino acids. The V gene lost 5 bases and the J gene lost 3 bases, with 10 bases spanning the gap. The CDR3: CASSQKGDTEAFF. The CDR3 coding sequence is TGTGCCAGTAGTCAAAAGGGGGACACTGAAGCTTTCTTT.

This clone was recorded at least ten times. The genes are TRBV5-1 and TRBJ2-7; no reliable D call. Germline lookup yields CDR1 SGHRS and CDR2 YFSETQ. The CDR3 is 16 amino acids. V was cut by 5 bases and J by 0 bases, with 18 bases left in between. CDR3 residues: CASRLPRDGSSYEQYF. CDR3 DNA: TGCGCCAGCAGGCTGCCTAGAGACGGAAGCTCCTACGAGCAGTACTTC.

The J gene is TRBJ1-6, the V gene TRBV10-3; 7 bases line up with TRBD1. Germline V gene data show CDR1 as ENHRY and CDR2 as SYGVKD. V lost 6 bases and J lost 7; bases outside the gene matches: 6. This CDR3 is 14 amino acids long. The CDR3, as DNA: TGTGCCATCAGCAGGCAGGGGGTCAATTCACCCCTCCACTTT. It is translated as CAISRQGVNSPLHF.